Listed here are 28 T cell receptor beta chains from one sample, sequenced in a study of vaccination effects on CD4 cells after COVID-19. Assay: immunoSEQ multiplex PCR; the TCRdb copy retains only in-frame clones and omits some. The data show 70,000 to 85,000 clones, approximately 77% seen once. Culture proceeded for nine to eleven days, and CD4+ T cells were then isolated. Antigens of these TCRs are unknown. The sample in question was CD4+ T cells from PBMCs cultured without peptide, obtained before COVID-19 vaccination. Source of these receptors: a human donor who received a COVID-19 vaccine.

This sequence joins TRBV19 and TRBJ1-2; TRBD1 matches 9 bases. The germline CDR1 and CDR2 sequences are LNHDA and SQIVND (reference sequence). With V trimmed by 5 bases and J by 11 bases, 9 bases remained unmatched. This CDR3 is built from 13 residues. CDR3 sequence: CASSRRDRETYTF. The CDR3 nucleotides read TGTGCCAGTAGTCGCCGGGACAGGGAGACGTACACCTTC. The whole variable domain, filled in from reference TRBV19 and TRBJ1-2, reads DGGITQSPKYLFRKEGQNVTLSCEQNLNHDAMYWYRQDPGQGLRLIYYSQIVNDFQKGDIAEGYSVSREKKESFPLTVTSAQKNPTAFYLCASSRRDRETYTFGSGTRLTVV.

The chain has TRBV5-4 and TRBJ2-7; TRBD2 matches 7 bases. The CDR3 runs to 15 residues. Trimming removed 0 bases from V and 3 bases from J; junction bases left unmatched: 6. The V gene's germline CDR1 is SGHNT and CDR2 YYREEE (reference sequence). The DNA for the CDR3 is TGTGCCAGCAGCTTGGGGCTGGGGGGGAACTACGAGCAGTACGTC. It codes for CASSLGLGGNYEQYV.

The chain couples TRBV6-5 to TRBJ2-3; perhaps D is TRBD1 or TRBD2 (5 bases each). The length of the CDR3 is 15 residues. V was shortened by 0 bases and J by 4 bases, with 11 bases between the two germline ends. CDR1 and CDR2 from the germline V gene are MNHEY and SVGAGI. This chain's CDR3 is CASSYSRDGADTQYF. CDR3 sequence (DNA): TGTGCCAGCAGTTACTCTCGGGACGGCGCAGATACGCAGTATTTT.

The V call is TRBV25-1, the J call TRBJ1-6; 8 bases are a match to TRBD1. The CDR3 length is 15 residues. V shed 5 bases and J 8 bases; nucleotides not matched to a gene: 8. The germline V gene has CDR1 MGHDK and CDR2 SYGVNS. The CDR3 reads CASSLQGTGDSPLHF. In DNA, the CDR3 is TGTGCCAGCAGTCTCCAAGGGACAGGTGATTCACCCCTCCACTTT.

V usage is TRBV18 and J usage is TRBJ1-1; D not certain. Germline CDR1 and CDR2: KGHSH and LQKENI. The germline V and J ends were trimmed by 6 bases and 2 bases, with 13 bases remaining between them. The CDR3 sequence is 14 residues long. CDR3 in DNA: TGTGCCAGCTCCCCGGAGAGGGCCAACACTGAAGCTTTCTTT. This encodes CASSPERANTEAFF.

The chain couples TRBV6-5 to TRBJ1-1; the match to TRBD1 covers 8 bases. Germline trimming cut 8 bases from V and 0 bases from J; bases unmatched to any gene: 2. The CDR3 length is 13 residues. From germline, CDR1 is MNHEY and CDR2 SVGAGI. This CDR3 is CASHRGMNTEAFF. CDR3 nucleotides: TGTGCCAGCCACAGGGGGATGAACACTGAAGCTTTCTTT.

V and J are TRBV12-2 and TRBJ1-1. TRBV12-2 is annotated as a pseudogene. The CDR3 covers 16 residues. CDR3 sequence (DNA): TGTGCAAGTCGCTTAGGAGAACGGAATATGAACACTGAAGCTTTCTTT. Protein product: CASRLGERNMNTEAFF.

The chain links TRBV2 to TRBJ2-2; unclear D gene. Germline V gene sequence: CDR1 SNHLY, CDR2 FYNNEI. V shed 4 bases and J shed 9 bases, with 6 bases lying between them. The CDR3 is made up of 11 amino acids. This CDR3 reads CASSAWRELFF. The CDR3 bases are TGTGCCAGCAGTGCCTGGCGGGAGCTGTTTTTT.

The rearrangement uses TRBV14 and TRBJ1-1; D remains unclear. CDR3 length: 12 amino acids. The V and J ends lost 3 bases and 5 bases respectively, with 7 bases between them. CDR1 and CDR2 (germline): SGHDN, FVKESK. The CDR3 region has the DNA TGTGCCAGCAGCCATCTTCCAACTGAAGCTTTCTTT. Its translation: CASSHLPTEAFF.

In DNA form, the CDR3 reads TGTGCCAGTAAAGCGGGGGAGGAGACCCAGTACTTC. Translating gives CASKAGEETQYF. V usage is TRBV28 and J usage is TRBJ2-5; 8 nucleotides agree with TRBD2. There are 12 residues in the CDR3. Germline values: CDR1 MDHEN, CDR2 SYDVKM. V gave up 9 bases and J gave up 5 bases; unmatched junction bases: 5. The whole variable domain, filled in from reference TRBV28 and TRBJ2-5, reads DVKVTQSSRYLVKRTGEKVFLECVQDMDHENMFWYRQDPGLGLRLIYFSYDVKMKEKGDIPEGYSVSREKKERFSLILESASTNQTSMYLCASKAGEETQYFGPGTRLLVL.

The chain joins TRBV5-1 to TRBJ2-3; 9 bases align to TRBD2. The germline V gene encodes CDR1 SGHRS and CDR2 YFSETQ. The CDR3 contains 18 residues. With V trimmed by 0 bases and J by 0 bases, 8 bases remained unmatched. CDR3: CASSLGGASGASTDTQYF. CDR3 DNA sequence: TGCGCCAGCAGCTTGGGTGGCGCTAGCGGGGCCAGCACAGATACGCAGTATTTT.

CDR3 sequence: CASSVQGQQETQYF. CDR3 nucleotides: TGTGCCAGCAGCGTGCAGGGACAACAAGAGACCCAGTACTTC. V usage is TRBV5-4 and J usage is TRBJ2-5, with D tentatively TRBD1 (6 bases). The CDR3 is 14 residues long. In germline, CDR1 is SGHNT, CDR2 YYREEE (reference sequence). Trimming took off 4 bases at V and 2 bases at J, with 12 bases between the two ends.

This clone appeared a single time. The CDR3 nucleotides read TGTGCCAGCAGGCAGGGAGGTAGGACTGAAGCTTTCTTT. Encoded protein: CASRQGGRTEAFF. The V and J genes are TRBV28 and TRBJ1-1; perhaps TRBD1 as D (5 bases). CDR1 and CDR2 (germline): MDHEN, SYDVKM. Trimming removed 6 bases from V and 5 bases from J, with 13 bases in between. CDR3 length: 13 residues.

This rearrangement joins TRBV5-1 to TRBJ1-1, with 7 bases identical to TRBD1. The J segment lost 5 bases and the V segment lost 0 bases, leaving 10 bases of the junction unmatched. This CDR3 region has 16 residues. Germline V gene sequence: CDR1 SGHRS, CDR2 YFSETQ. The CDR3 nucleotides read TGCGCCAGCAGCTTGGGACAGCTTTCAGGGGGGACTGAAGCTTTCTTT. Its protein product is CASSLGQLSGGTEAFF.

CDR3 protein: CASSYSGALYEQYV. In DNA, the CDR3 is TGTGCCAGCAGTTACTCTGGGGCACTCTACGAGCAGTACGTC. The rearrangement uses TRBV6-2 or TRBV6-3 and TRBJ2-7, with D maybe TRBD1 (5 bases). Deletions cut 0 bases from V and 3 bases from J, with 9 bases between. CDR1 MNHEY and CDR2 SVGEGT come from the germline V gene. CDR3 size: 14 residues.

The CDR3 spells CASSQGSNGESNQPQHF. The CDR3 DNA reads as TGCGCCAGCAGCCAGGGCAGCAACGGGGAGAGCAATCAGCCCCAGCATTTT. The rearrangement joins TRBV4-1 to TRBJ1-5; D is ambiguous. Trimming pared 3 bases from V and 1 base from J, leaving 16 bases between. The germline CDR1 and CDR2 sequences are MGHRA and YSYEKL. The CDR3 totals 17 residues.

The V and J genes are TRBV16 and TRBJ2-3, with 7 bases fitting TRBD1. The CDR3 sequence is 16 residues long. The trim removed 5 bases at V and 14 bases at J, leaving 22 bases unmatched. In germline, CDR1 is KGHSY, CDR2 FQNENV. The CDR3 bases are TGTGCCAGCAGCTCCTGGGACAGCGGTTTAAAGATTAAAAGGTATTTT. Its translation is CASSSWDSGLKIKRYF.

This clone occurred a few times. The chain links TRBV29-1 to TRBJ1-5, with TRBD1 as a possible D gene (6 bases). The germline V gene has CDR1 SQVTM and CDR2 ANQGSEA. The CDR3 is 16 residues long. Trimming left V 5 bases short and J 3 bases short, with 20 bases between. Written as DNA, the CDR3 is TGCAGCGTTCGATTTGGGGGCGAAGTGAACAATCAGCCCCAGCATTTT. This translates into CSVRFGGEVNNQPQHF. Using reference TRBV29-1 and TRBJ1-5 for the parts outside the CDR3, the full variable domain is SAVISQKPSRDICQRGTSLTIQCQVDSQVTMMFWYRQQPGQSLTLIATANQGSEATYESGFVIDKFPISRPNLTFSTLTVSNMSPEDSSIYLCSVRFGGEVNNQPQHFGDGTRLSIL.

The J gene is TRBJ2-1, the V gene TRBV3-1 (or the pseudogene TRBV3-2); 8 nucleotides agree with TRBD1. CDR1 and CDR2 from the germline V gene are LGHDT and YNNKEL (reference sequence). J gave up 8 bases and V 4 bases, and 7 bases lay outside the gene matches. The CDR3 sequence is 14 residues long. As DNA, the CDR3 is TGTGCCAGCAGCCCAAGACAGGGGCGGGATGAGCAGTTCTTC. Protein sequence: CASSPRQGRDEQFF.

The chain recombines TRBV11-3 with TRBJ2-2, with 7 positions matching TRBD2. The length of the CDR3 is 15 residues. Per the germline V gene, CDR1 is SGHNT and CDR2 is YENEEA. The trim removed 5 bases at V and 3 bases at J, leaving 6 bases unmatched. The CDR3 loop is CASSREADYTGELFF. The CDR3 DNA is TGTGCCAGCAGCCGGGAGGCCGATTACACCGGGGAGCTGTTTTTT.

This chain connects TRBV29-1 to TRBJ1-3; TRBD1 agrees at 8 bases. With V trimmed by 3 bases and J by 0 bases, 4 bases remained unmatched. The V gene's germline CDR1 is SQVTM and CDR2 ANQGSEA. The CDR3 spans 15 residues. CDR3 sequence: CSVERGTGSGNTIYF. In nucleotides, the CDR3 is TGCAGCGTTGAGCGCGGGACAGGCTCTGGAAACACCATATATTTT.

J is TRBJ1-2 and V is TRBV9; no definite D call. CDR1 SGDLS and CDR2 YYNGEE come from the germline V gene. Trimming took off 3 bases at V and 8 bases at J, with 8 bases between the two ends. The CDR3 is 11 residues long. CDR3: CASSGPGGYTF. The CDR3, as DNA: TGTGCCAGCAGCGGTCCGGGGGGCTACACCTTC.

The chain employs TRBV5-4 and TRBJ2-2; 7 bases are shared with TRBD2. Germline CDR1 reads SGHNT; CDR2 reads YYREEE (reference sequence). The junction had 5 bases not matched to a gene; V was cut back by 0 bases and J by 3 bases. The CDR3 is made up of 16 amino acids. Here the CDR3 DNA reads TGTGCCAGCAGCTTGGGAGCGGGGAAGGACACCGGGGAGCTGTTTTTT. Translated, it gives CASSLGAGKDTGELFF.

V usage is TRBV15 and J usage is TRBJ2-1; D is perhaps TRBD1 or TRBD2 (6 bases each). Germline V gene data show CDR1 as LNHNV and CDR2 as YYDKDF (reference sequence). The CDR3 runs 15 residues. V was shortened by 5 bases and J by 1 base, with 12 bases between the two germline ends. CDR3 coding DNA: TGTGCCACCAGCGTGCGGGACATATCCTACAATGAGCAGTTCTTC. Residues: CATSVRDISYNEQFF.

This clone has only a few counts. The V gene is TRBV6-5, the J gene TRBJ1-2; D is unclear. CDR1 MNHEY and CDR2 SVGAGI come from the germline V gene. The CDR3 runs to 13 residues. V was pared by 7 bases and J by 4 bases, with 13 bases between. CDR3 loop: CASTDWNGYGYTF. The CDR3 DNA follows: TGTGCCAGCACGGACTGGAATGGCTATGGCTACACCTTC.

This chain joins TRBV6-1 and TRBJ2-3; D is unresolved. The CDR3 is 17 residues long. In germline, CDR1 is MNHNS, CDR2 SASEGT. The V end was cut by 4 bases, the J end by 2 bases, with 19 bases between. The CDR3 nucleotides are TGTGCCAGCAGTGCCTCGTCTGGGAAACCGAACACAGATACGCAGTATTTT. Its protein product is CASSASSGKPNTDTQYF.

With regard to this clone: At the DNA level, this CDR3 is encoded by other sequences in the same sample as well. V gene TRBV24-1 combines with J gene TRBJ2-5, with 7 bases matching TRBD2. V shed 0 bases and J 5 bases; nucleotides not matched to a gene: 2. Looked up from germline, CDR1 is KGHDR and CDR2 is SFDVKD. The CDR3 has 14 residues. The CDR3 DNA sequence: TGTGCCACCAGTGATTTGTGGGGGGGGGAGACCCAGTACTTC. Amino acid sequence: CATSDLWGGETQYF.

The CDR3 reads CASSTGLTFTDTQYF. CDR3 DNA sequence: TGTGCCAGCAGCACGGGACTAACATTCACAGATACGCAGTATTTT. The chain joins TRBV7-8 to TRBJ2-3; 7 bases map to TRBD2. Germline V gene sequence: CDR1 SGHVS, CDR2 FQNEAQ. The length of the CDR3 is 15 residues. With V trimmed by 5 bases and J by 2 bases, 7 bases remained unmatched.